Below are 28 T cell receptor beta chains sequenced from a single sample in a study of blood T cell repertoires in COVID-19. Using immunoSEQ multiplex PCR, the repertoire was profiled, and TCRdb retains in-frame clones only, with some absent. Of around 30,000 clones listed, roughly 80% are singletons. Sequencing used peripheral blood. Receptors originate from a woman in her 70s with active or convalescent COVID-19.

This chain joins TRBV7-2 and TRBJ2-7, with a tentative D call TRBD2 (6 bases). The V end lost 5 bases, the J end lost 5 bases, and 22 bases lay between the germline ends. The CDR3 has 16 residues. From germline, CDR1 is SGHTA and CDR2 FQGNSA. The CDR3 bases are TGTGCCAGCAGCCGTATCCGGGACTTGCCGAATGACGAGCAGTACTTC. Protein sequence: CASSRIRDLPNDEQYF.

V is TRBV5-1 and J is TRBJ1-2; D is perhaps TRBD1 (6 bases). This CDR3 region has 17 residues. The V end was cut by 3 bases, the J end by 4 bases, with 22 bases between. Germline V gene sequence: CDR1 SGHRS, CDR2 YFSETQ. CDR3 bases: TGCGCCAGCAGCTCGACAGGAACGAATTTCTCCCCCTATGGCTACACCTTC. As protein: CASSSTGTNFSPYGYTF.

The chain carries TRBV19 and TRBJ2-3; 8 nucleotides align to TRBD2. Trimming took 3 bases from V and 6 from J; bases not matched to a gene: 5. Looked up from germline, CDR1 is LNHDA and CDR2 is SQIVND (reference sequence). The CDR3 covers 14 residues. CDR3 nucleotide sequence: TGTGCCAGTAGTATTGGCGGGGGGAAGGATACGCAGTATTTT. Protein sequence: CASSIGGGKDTQYF.

This chain connects TRBV27 to TRBJ2-1; D is possibly TRBD1 (6 bases). The V and J ends lost 5 bases and 12 bases respectively, with 14 bases between them. The V gene's germline CDR1 is MNHEY and CDR2 SMNVEV (reference sequence). The CDR3 spans 12 residues. The DNA of the CDR3 is TGTGCCAGCAGTCAACAGGGATCACGGCAGTTCTTC. It is translated as CASSQQGSRQFF.

The chain recombines TRBV5-1 with TRBJ2-5; 7 nucleotides align to TRBD1. The germline gives CDR1 SGHRS, CDR2 YFSETQ. Losses at the gene ends were 4 bases for V and 4 bases for J; bases not matched to a gene: 10. This CDR3 comprises 15 residues. CDR3 sequence: CASSPRQGARETQYF. The CDR3 DNA follows: TGCGCCAGCAGCCCCCGACAGGGTGCGAGAGAGACCCAGTACTTC. The full variable domain, completed using reference TRBV5-1 and TRBJ2-5, is KAGVTQTPRYLIKTRGQQVTLSCSPISGHRSVSWYQQTPGQGLQFLFEYFSETQRNKGNFPGRFSGRQFSNSRSEMNVSTLELGDSALYLCASSPRQGARETQYFGPGTRLLVL.

The chain links TRBV5-1 to TRBJ1-4; 11 nucleotides line up with TRBD1. The germline V gene encodes CDR1 SGHRS and CDR2 YFSETQ. The CDR3 is 16 residues long. Trimming at V came to 4 bases and at J to 1 base, leaving 3 bases not matched to a gene. The chain's CDR3 is CASSRDRGVTNEKLFF. The CDR3 DNA sequence: TGCGCCAGCAGCAGGGACAGGGGGGTAACTAATGAAAAACTGTTTTTT.

The V gene is TRBV6-5, the J gene TRBJ1-4, with 9 bases aligning to TRBD1. The CDR3 runs 14 residues. CDR1 and CDR2 (germline): MNHEY, SVGAGI. V lost 1 base to trimming and J lost 6 bases; unmatched junction nucleotides: 0. The CDR3 loop reads CASSYYRGHEKLFF. DNA for the CDR3: TGTGCCAGCAGTTACTACAGGGGGCATGAAAAACTGTTTTTT.

The rearrangement links TRBV3-1 (or the pseudogene TRBV3-2) to TRBJ1-1; 11 nucleotides line up with TRBD1. The CDR3 spans 16 residues. Per germline, CDR1 LGHDT and CDR2 YNNKEL (reference sequence). V was clipped by 2 bases and J by 0 bases; unmatched bases: 2. CDR3 nucleotide sequence: TGTGCCAGCAGCCAAAGGGACAGGGGGTTGAACACTGAAGCTTTCTTT. Residues: CASSQRDRGLNTEAFF.

The chain is built from TRBV5-1 and TRBJ2-3, with 12 positions matching TRBD2. J gave up 3 bases and V 4 bases, and 3 bases lay outside the gene matches. The germline V gene encodes CDR1 SGHRS and CDR2 YFSETQ. This CDR3 contains 15 residues. CDR3 in amino acids: CASSPGLAGTDTQYF. The CDR3 DNA sequence: TGCGCCAGCAGCCCCGGACTAGCGGGGACAGATACGCAGTATTTT.

This chain connects TRBV14 to TRBJ1-2, with D hard to call. Germline values: CDR1 SGHDN, CDR2 FVKESK. The CDR3 has 16 residues. Trimming shortened V by 0 bases and J by 3 bases, and 14 bases separated the two germline ends. CDR3 region: CASSQDPGARHYGYTF. CDR3 DNA sequence: TGTGCCAGCAGCCAAGATCCGGGTGCGCGTCACTATGGCTACACCTTC.

The table lists this clone with a count of one. The rearrangement links TRBV7-9 to TRBJ2-1; D perhaps matches TRBD2 (6 bases). V lost 3 bases and J 7 bases, leaving 22 bases between the germline ends. Germline V gene data show CDR1 as SEHNR and CDR2 as FQNEAQ (reference sequence). This CDR3 comprises 17 residues. CDR3 loop: CASSFRSAAGSGNEQFF. The CDR3 region has the DNA TGTGCCAGCAGCTTTCGTTCGGCCGCGGGGAGCGGAAATGAGCAGTTCTTC.

The genes are TRBV7-2 and TRBJ1-2; D gene ambiguous. V lost 1 base and J lost 4, with 10 bases in between. The CDR3 totals 14 residues. CDR1 is SGHTA, CDR2 FQGNSA, per germline. Here the CDR3 reads CASSLDAVGYGYTF. For the CDR3, the DNA is TGTGCCAGCAGCTTAGATGCAGTTGGCTATGGCTACACCTTC.

A remark on this clone: Other DNA sequences from this sample encode an identical CDR3 as well. The gene calls are TRBV30 and TRBJ1-2; no clear D gene. There are 11 residues in the CDR3. Trimming took off 0 bases at V and 8 bases at J, with 7 bases between the two ends. In germline, CDR1 is GTSNPN, CDR2 SVGIG (reference sequence). The CDR3 DNA sequence: TGTGCCTGGAGTGTACCGGGAGGCTACACCTTC. Its translation: CAWSVPGGYTF.

CDR3 DNA sequence: TGTGCCAGCAGCTTACTACCGACAGGGAACACTGAAGCTTTCTTT. It codes for CASSLLPTGNTEAFF. The gene calls are TRBV7-2 and TRBJ1-1, with TRBD1 as a possible D gene (6 bases). Trimming pared 2 bases from V and 1 base from J, leaving 11 bases between. The CDR3 spans 15 residues. The germline gives CDR1 SGHTA, CDR2 FQGNSA. The whole variable domain, filled in from reference TRBV7-2 and TRBJ1-1, reads GAGVSQSPSNKVTEKGKDVELRCDPISGHTALYWYRQSLGQGLEFLIYFQGNSAPDKSGLPSDRFSAERTGGSVSTLTIQRTQQEDSAVYLCASSLLPTGNTEAFFGQGTRLTVV.

The V call is TRBV19, the J call TRBJ2-2, with TRBD1 matching 7 bases. V dropped 5 bases and J dropped 4; count of bases not matched to a gene: 1. CDR3 length: 13 residues. Germline V gene lookup returns CDR1 LNHDA and CDR2 SQIVND (reference sequence). The CDR3 DNA reads as TGTGCCAGTAGTGACAGGGCCACCGGGGAGCTGTTTTTT. Translation: CASSDRATGELFF.

The chain combines TRBV30 with TRBJ1-2; D is unclear. Trimming took 0 bases from V and 1 from J, leaving 9 bases between them. Germline-derived CDR1 and CDR2 are GTSNPN and SVGIG (reference sequence). The CDR3 consists of 14 residues. This chain's CDR3 is CAWSVLVNNYGYTF. For the CDR3, the DNA is TGTGCCTGGAGTGTACTGGTAAATAACTATGGCTACACCTTC.

The chain links TRBV23-1 to TRBJ1-1; 7 bases line up with TRBD1. Being an ORF, TRBV23-1 has a function that is uncertain. V gave up 3 bases and J gave up 7 bases; unmatched junction bases: 8. The CDR3 is 14 residues long. This CDR3 is CASSQPGQEYEAFF. The DNA of the CDR3 is TGCGCCAGCAGTCAGCCCGGACAGGAGTATGAAGCTTTCTTT.

The chain joins TRBV29-1 to TRBJ1-1; D may be TRBD1 (6 bases). Germline CDR1 reads SQVTM; CDR2 reads ANQGSEA. The CDR3 contains 13 residues. Trimming took 7 bases from V and 5 from J, leaving 17 bases between them. CDR3 DNA sequence: TGCAGCGCCCGGGGGGGCCCTGGGACTGAAGCTTTCTTT. This translates into CSARGGPGTEAFF.

The genes are TRBV5-1 and TRBJ2-7; 10 nucleotides line up with TRBD1. The CDR3 runs 17 residues. Unmatched junction bases numbered 14, after V lost 3 bases and J lost 5 bases. From germline, CDR1 is SGHRS and CDR2 YFSETQ. The CDR3 nucleotides read TGCGCCAGCAGCTCTGAACCGGGACAGGGGATTAAAGACGAGCAGTACTTC. This encodes CASSSEPGQGIKDEQYF.

This clone was detected once. The chain has TRBV7-3 and TRBJ2-7, with D possibly matching TRBD1 (6 bases). Germline V gene data show CDR1 as SGHTA and CDR2 as FQGTGA. CDR3 length: 14 residues. V lost 4 bases to trimming and J lost 3 bases, with 13 bases between them. The CDR3 DNA reads TGTGCCAGCAGCTACCGAGGGGGTGACTACGAGCAGTACTTC. Amino acid sequence: CASSYRGGDYEQYF. Variable domain in full (rest from reference TRBV7-3 and TRBJ2-7): GAGVSQTPSNKVTEKGKYVELRCDPISGHTALYWYRQSLGQGPEFLIYFQGTGAADDSGLPNDRFFAVRPEGSVSTLKIQRTERGDSAVYLCASSYRGGDYEQYFGPGTRLTVT.

The chain employs TRBV7-9 and TRBJ1-1, with no clear D. V lost 2 bases to trimming and J lost 3 bases, with 4 bases between them. This CDR3 region has 12 residues. Germline values: CDR1 SEHNR, CDR2 FQNEAQ (reference sequence). The CDR3 DNA sequence: TGTGCCAGCAGCTTATCTGACACTGAAGCTTTCTTT. Protein: CASSLSDTEAFF.

The count of this clone is one. The V call is TRBV5-8, the J call TRBJ2-3; D may be TRBD2 (5 bases). The CDR3 spans 18 residues. Germline V lookup: CDR1 SGHTS, CDR2 YDEGEE. Deletions cut 0 bases from V and 1 base from J, with 18 bases between. The CDR3, as DNA: TGTGCCAGCAGCTTGGATCCCTGGATAGGGAGAGGCACAGATACGCAGTATTTT. Protein sequence: CASSLDPWIGRGTDTQYF.

The chain carries TRBV14 and TRBJ2-1, with 10 bases lining up with TRBD2. CDR1 and CDR2 (germline): SGHDN, FVKESK. There are 15 residues in the CDR3. Germline trimming cut 1 base from V and 9 bases from J; bases unmatched to any gene: 6. CDR3 loop: CASSQGLAGVPEQFF. The CDR3 bases are TGTGCCAGCAGCCAAGGGCTAGCGGGAGTCCCTGAGCAGTTCTTC.

The V and J genes are TRBV19 and TRBJ1-2, with a tentative D call TRBD1 (6 bases). The CDR3 totals 15 residues. V lost 6 bases and J 4 bases, leaving 18 bases between the germline ends. Germline V gene data show CDR1 as LNHDA and CDR2 as SQIVND (reference sequence). The DNA of the CDR3 is TGTGCCAGTAGACCCGTTGAGTGGGACACCTATGGCTACACCTTC. Protein product: CASRPVEWDTYGYTF.

CDR3: CASSPDRVSYEQYF. CDR3 nucleotide sequence: TGTGCCAGCAGTCCCGACAGGGTCTCCTACGAGCAGTACTTC. The chain is built from TRBV6-5 and TRBJ2-7; 7 nucleotides agree with TRBD1. Trimming at V came to 5 bases and at J to 0 bases, leaving 4 bases not matched to a gene. Germline V lookup: CDR1 MNHEY, CDR2 SVGAGI. CDR3 length equals 14 residues.

The chain recombines TRBV18 with TRBJ2-2; D gene ambiguous. The germline V gene has CDR1 KGHSH and CDR2 LQKENI. The ends were cut back, 4 bases at V and 0 bases at J, with 6 bases in the middle. The CDR3 loop spans 14 amino acids. Here the CDR3 DNA reads TGTGCCAGCTCACTAACAGCGAACACCGGGGAGCTGTTTTTT. It encodes CASSLTANTGELFF.

A few counts support this clone. The chain has TRBV18 and TRBJ2-2; TRBD1 aligns across 8 bases. This CDR3 region has 16 residues. V was pared by 3 bases and J by 5 bases, with 8 bases of the junction left unmatched. Germline V lookup: CDR1 KGHSH, CDR2 LQKENI. Here the CDR3 DNA reads TGTGCCAGCTCACCCTCGACAGGGGTTGAGACCGGGGAGCTGTTTTTT. Translation gives CASSPSTGVETGELFF.

The rearrangement links TRBV27 to TRBJ1-6, with D perhaps matching TRBD1 (6 bases). Germline-derived CDR1 and CDR2 are MNHEY and SMNVEV (reference sequence). The V end lost 5 bases, the J end lost 7 bases, and 12 bases lay between the germline ends. The CDR3 length is 14 residues. In DNA, the CDR3 is TGTGCCAGCAGTCTCGCAGGGGTAAATTCACCCCTCCACTTT. It is translated as CASSLAGVNSPLHF.